The following is a TCR beta chain sequence with its context. There are 15 residues in the CDR3. The germline V gene has CDR1 LNHNV and CDR2 YYDKDF (reference sequence). Trimming took off 1 base at V and 0 bases at J, with 7 bases between the two ends. The sample belongs to a study of OX40 agonist ivuxolimab in advanced cancers. Sequencing used immunoSEQ multiplex PCR; TCRdb keeps in-frame clones, though not all of them. The data contain more than 20,000 clones, 88% of them singletons. The input for sequencing was CD4+ or CD8+ T cells sorted from blood, taken in a trial of the OX40 agonist ivuxolimab. The rearrangement uses TRBV15 and TRBJ1-5; D gene ambiguous. This receptor was taken from an adult with an advanced solid tumor such as melanoma, head and neck, liver or kidney cancer. The CDR3 DNA sequence: TGTGCCACCAGCAGAGCCGATTATAGCAATCAGCCCCAGCATTTT. This sequence encodes CATSRADYSNQPQHF.